This T cell receptor beta chain was sequenced for a study of T cell responses to AZD1222 COVID-19 vaccine. The method was immunoSEQ multiplex PCR; TCRdb's version includes in-frame clones alone and lacks a portion of them. The top ten hold around 20% of the sample, which has about 99,000 clones, over 80% seen once. This clonotype was sampled from an adult in good health. Sequences were derived from peripheral blood, sampled on day 0 of AZD1222 vaccination.

The CDR3 nucleotides read TGTGCCAGCAGCCGCGACAGGGGGGCTGGCTATGGCTACACCTTC. This sequence encodes CASSRDRGAGYGYTF. The gene calls are TRBV27 and TRBJ1-2, with 9 bases lining up with TRBD1. This CDR3 is built from 15 residues. With V trimmed by 6 bases and J by 4 bases, 9 bases remained unmatched. CDR1 and CDR2 (germline): MNHEY, SMNVEV (reference sequence).